This T cell receptor (beta chain) appears in the sequencing data of a study of blood T cell repertoires in COVID-19. About the study: Spain, Italy and the United States supplied samples that represented acute and convalescent COVID-19.

The CDR3 length is 12 residues. Germline V gene sequence: CDR1 SNHLY, CDR2 FYNNEI. Sequencing used immunoSEQ multiplex PCR; TCRdb keeps in-frame clones, though not all of them. Of about 230,000 clones listed, 83% were seen once; the top ten hold roughly 1.3%. The source of this sequence is a woman between 25 and 40 years old with COVID-19, enrolled during active disease. The sample consisted of peripheral blood. The V gene is TRBV2, the J gene TRBJ2-7; 10 bases map to TRBD1. For the CDR3, the DNA is TGTGGCATCCGGGACAGGGGCTACGAGCAGTACTTC. As protein: CGIRDRGYEQYF.